The clone carrying this TCR beta chain was detected ten times or more. Its antigen remains unknown. Source material was 2 million unsorted PBMCs, stored at -80 °C in RNAlater. A single run covered 15-18 subjects with over 170 million TCR-beta sequences. TCRdb recomputed calls from the 5' RACE reads with MiXCR, one row per CDR3 protein. The sample comprises some 65,000 distinct CDR3 sequences, 3.5% to 4.5% of which are singletons, and just over 2.5% rests with the top ten. The CDR3 runs to 15 residues. Germline CDR1 and CDR2: SGHTA and FQGNSA. J gave up 6 bases and V 5 bases, and 9 bases lay outside the gene matches. The data stem from a study of neurological immune-mediated disorders. Findings of the study overall: Clinical and MRI features did not associate with the cluster found in multiple sclerosis patients. According to phylogenetic grouping, one related-CDR3 cluster, a possible signature, contained the repertoires of 18 of 34 multiple sclerosis patients.

The specimen was PBMCs. V gene TRBV7-2 combines with J gene TRBJ1-4, with 7 bases aligning to TRBD1. This clonotype originated in a man aged 45-65 years with multiple sclerosis. DNA of the CDR3: TGTGCCAGCAGCCCGACGACAGGGTCTTATGAAAAACTGTTTTTT. It yields the protein CASSPTTGSYEKLFF.